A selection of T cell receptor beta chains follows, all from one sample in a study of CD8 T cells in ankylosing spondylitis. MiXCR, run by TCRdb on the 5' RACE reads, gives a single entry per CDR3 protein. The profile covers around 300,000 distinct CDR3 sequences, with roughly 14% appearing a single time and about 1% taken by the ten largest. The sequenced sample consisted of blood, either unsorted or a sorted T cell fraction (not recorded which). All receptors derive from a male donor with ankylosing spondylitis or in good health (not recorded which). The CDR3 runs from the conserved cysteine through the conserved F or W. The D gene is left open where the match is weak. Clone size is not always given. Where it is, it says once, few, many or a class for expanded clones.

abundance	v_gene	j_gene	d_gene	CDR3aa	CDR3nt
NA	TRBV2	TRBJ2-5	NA	CASNGNEETQYF	TGTGCCAGCAACGGGAACGAAGAGACCCAGTACTTC
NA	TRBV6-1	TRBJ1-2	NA	CASSEALRAYGYTF	TGTGCCAGCAGTGAAGCGCTCAGGGCTTATGGCTACACCTTC
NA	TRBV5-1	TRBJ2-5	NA	CASSLGSGGEETQYF	TGCGCCAGCAGCTTGGGGTCCGGCGGAGAAGAGACCCAGTACTTC
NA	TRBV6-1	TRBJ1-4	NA	CASSESRGLFF	TGTGCCAGCAGTGAATCCCGGGGGCTGTTTTTT
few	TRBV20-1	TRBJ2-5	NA	CSASGLGETQYF	TGCAGTGCCAGTGGGCTAGGGGAGACCCAGTACTTC
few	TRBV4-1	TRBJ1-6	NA	CASSQDLPTAPLHF	TGCGCCAGCAGCCAAGACTTGCCCACTGCACCCCTCCACTTT
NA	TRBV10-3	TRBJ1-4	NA	CAISGGTGEKLFF	TGTGCCATCAGTGGGGGTACGGGGGAAAAACTGTTTTTT
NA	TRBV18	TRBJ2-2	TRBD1	CASSLPDRGNPGELFF	TGTGCCAGCTCACTTCCAGACAGGGGAAATCCCGGGGAGCTGTTTTTT
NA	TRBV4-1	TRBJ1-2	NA	CASSQPTTGYGYTF	TGCGCCAGCAGCCAACCTACGACTGGGTATGGCTACACCTTC
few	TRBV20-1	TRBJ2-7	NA	CSASISGVALPYEQYF	TGCAGTGCTAGTATCTCAGGGGTAGCCTTACCCTACGAGCAGTACTTC
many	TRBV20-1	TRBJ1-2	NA	CSAPQTESFYGYTF	TGCAGTGCTCCCCAGACAGAGAGCTTCTATGGCTACACCTTC
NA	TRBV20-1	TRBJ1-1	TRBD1	CSAAKGAWTEAFF	TGCAGTGCAGCGAAGGGGGCTTGGACTGAAGCTTTCTTT
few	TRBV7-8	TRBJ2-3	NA	CASSRGDFTDTQYF	TGTGCCAGCAGCCGCGGAGACTTTACAGATACGCAGTATTTT
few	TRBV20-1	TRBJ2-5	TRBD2	CSARSASGGGTQYF	TGCTCCGCTAGGTCGGCTAGCGGGGGTGGGACCCAGTACTTC
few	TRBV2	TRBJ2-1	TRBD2	CASTQRESSYNEQFF	TGTGCCAGCACCCAGCGGGAGAGCTCCTACAATGAGCAGTTCTTC
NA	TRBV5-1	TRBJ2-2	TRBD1	CASRDRGAGELFF	TGCGCCAGCAGGGACAGGGGCGCCGGGGAGCTGTTTTTT
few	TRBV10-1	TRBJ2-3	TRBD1	CASSSGQTTDTQYF	TGCGCCAGCAGTTCGGGACAGACCACAGATACGCAGTATTTT
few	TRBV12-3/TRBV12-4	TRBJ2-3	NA	CASSLASRADTQYF	TGTGCCAGCAGTTTGGCTAGCAGGGCAGATACGCAGTATTTT
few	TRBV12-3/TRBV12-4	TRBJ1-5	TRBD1	CASSWTGVGQPQHF	TGTGCCAGCAGCTGGACAGGGGTAGGTCAGCCCCAGCATTTT
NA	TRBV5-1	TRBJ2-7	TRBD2	CASSSTSGGGEQYF	TGCGCCAGCAGCTCAACTAGCGGGGGGGGCGAGCAGTACTTC
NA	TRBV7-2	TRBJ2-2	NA	CASSAGTRNTGELFF	TGTGCCAGCAGCGCAGGGACAAGGAACACCGGGGAGCTGTTTTTT
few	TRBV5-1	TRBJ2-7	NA	CASSGPEGYEQYF	TGCGCCAGCAGCGGACCTGAAGGCTACGAGCAGTACTTC
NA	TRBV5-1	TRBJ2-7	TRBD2	CASEPGTRGGEQYF	TGCGCCAGCGAGCCGGGGACTAGAGGTGGCGAGCAGTACTTC
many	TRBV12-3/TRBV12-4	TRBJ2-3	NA	CASSFTDTQYF	TGTGCCAGCAGCTTCACAGATACGCAGTATTTT
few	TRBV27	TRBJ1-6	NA	CASSLQNSPLHF	TGTGCCAGCAGTTTACAGAATTCACCCCTCCACTTT
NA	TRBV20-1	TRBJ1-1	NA	CSARTPGYDPEAFF	TGCAGTGCTAGAACCCCGGGGTATGACCCTGAAGCTTTCTTT
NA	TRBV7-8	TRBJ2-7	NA	CASSRTAYEQYF	TGTGCCAGCAGCCGAACGGCCTACGAGCAGTACTTC
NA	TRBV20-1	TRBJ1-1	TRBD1	CSARAGQGLIVAFF	TGCAGTGCTAGAGCGGGACAGGGTCTGATAGTAGCTTTCTTT
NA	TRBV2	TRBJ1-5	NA	CASKMDGPRVTAQHF	TGTGCCAGCAAGATGGATGGTCCCAGAGTTACGGCCCAGCATTTT
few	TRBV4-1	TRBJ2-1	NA	CASSQDLGGASIRYNEQFF	TGCGCCAGCAGCCAAGATCTAGGGGGGGCGAGTATTCGCTACAATGAGCAGTTCTTC
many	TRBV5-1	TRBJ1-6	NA	CASNPSGDPNSPLHF	TGCGCCAGCAACCCGTCGGGGGACCCTAATTCACCCCTCCACTTT
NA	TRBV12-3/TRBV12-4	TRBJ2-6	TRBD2	CASTRLAGSSGANVLTF	TGTGCCAGCACCCGACTAGCGGGGAGCTCTGGGGCCAACGTCCTGACTTTC
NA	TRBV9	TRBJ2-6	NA	CASSVDITGANVLTF	TGTGCCAGCAGCGTAGATATAACCGGGGCCAACGTCCTGACTTTC
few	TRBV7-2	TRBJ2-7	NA	CASSLGGGVSSYEQYF	TGTGCCAGCAGCTTAGGGGGAGGCGTCAGCTCCTACGAGCAGTACTTC
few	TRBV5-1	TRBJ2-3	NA	CASSLTSITDTQYF	TGCGCCAGCAGCTTGACTAGTATTACAGATACGCAGTATTTT
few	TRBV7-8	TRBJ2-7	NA	CASSLNVAGISYEQYF	TGTGCCAGCAGCTTAAACGTCGCGGGGATCTCCTACGAGCAGTACTTC
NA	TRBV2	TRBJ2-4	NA	CASTRDWTAKNIQYF	TGTGCCAGCACTCGGGACTGGACGGCCAAAAACATTCAGTACTTC